Given below is one TCR beta chain in context. In the study's own analysis: Estimation of nucleated cell counts was performed using reference gene primer amplification. Using immunoSEQ multiplex PCR, the repertoire was profiled, and TCRdb retains in-frame clones only, with some absent. That table gives V, J and clone size, and the DNA gave D and trimming. The sample carries more than 200,000 clones, around nine tenths recorded once. These data belong to a study of blood T cell repertoires in COVID-19. Study summary: Researchers got acute and convalescent COVID-19 samples from the United States, Italy and Spain. PBMCs, B-cell-depleted T cells, or T cells were the source of the cDNA or gDNA that made up the material.

CDR1 SGHRS and CDR2 YFSETQ come from the germline V gene. The V gene lost 4 bases and the J gene lost 0 bases, with 13 bases spanning the gap. The CDR3 extends over 16 amino acids. The clonotype originates from an elderly man with acute or convalescent COVID-19. The sequencing input was peripheral blood. V and J are TRBV5-1 and TRBJ2-2; no clear D. CDR3 nucleotide sequence: TGCGCCAGCAGCCTGACTCTGAACTCGAACACCGGGGAGCTGTTTTTT. This translates into CASSLTLNSNTGELFF.